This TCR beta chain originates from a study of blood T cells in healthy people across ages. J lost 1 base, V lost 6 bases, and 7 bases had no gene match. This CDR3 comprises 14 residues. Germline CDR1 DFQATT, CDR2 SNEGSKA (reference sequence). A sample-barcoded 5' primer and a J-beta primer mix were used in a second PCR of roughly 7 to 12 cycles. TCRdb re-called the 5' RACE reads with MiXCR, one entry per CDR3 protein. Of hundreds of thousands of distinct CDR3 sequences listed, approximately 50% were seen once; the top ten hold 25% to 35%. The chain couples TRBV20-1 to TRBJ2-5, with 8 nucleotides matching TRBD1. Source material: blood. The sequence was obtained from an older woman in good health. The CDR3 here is CSASDRVVQETQYF. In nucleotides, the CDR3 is TGCAGTGCCTCGGACAGGGTGGTCCAAGAGACCCAGTACTTC.